The TCR beta chain under discussion was sequenced for a study of blood T cell repertoires in COVID-19. Study-wide context: There were acute and convalescent COVID-19 samples, and they came from the United States, Italy and Spain. T cells, B-cell-depleted T cells, or PBMCs provided the cDNA or gDNA that served as material.

The CDR3 spans 14 residues. Germline lookup yields CDR1 SSHAT and CDR2 FNYEAQ (reference sequence). In the original workflow: Estimates of nucleated cell counts were drawn from the amplification of reference gene primers. TCRdb keeps only in-frame clones here, not all; method: immunoSEQ multiplex PCR. The V and J calls and clone size were taken over from that table, and D and trimming were inferred from the DNA. The data contain around 42,000 clones, around 87% of them singletons. Remarks on this clone: An end of the junction does not agree with germline; a read error may underlie this.

The J gene is TRBJ2-3, the V gene TRBV7-7; a weak D match, TRBD2 (6 bases). The sequenced sample was peripheral blood. The sequence was collected from a young man with active or convalescent COVID-19. The CDR3 nucleotides read TGTGCTAGCAGCCCCATGACTAGTTCCGATACGCAGTATTTT. Amino acids: CASSPMTSSDTQYF.